Following are 19 T cell receptor beta chains from one sample sequenced in a study of tumor and adjacent non-tumor tissue in lung cancer. RNA was extracted from bulk tissue without any cell sorting. This non-tumor lung sample came from over 3 cm beyond the tumor edge. A modified ARM-PCR protocol with three rounds of nested PCR amplified TCRbeta. One entry per CDR3 protein results from TCRdb running MiXCR on the multiplex PCR reads. The table lists about 98,000 distinct CDR3 sequences, 80% of them singletons. Material: distant non-tumor lung tissue. The source is a man aged 60-69 years with small cell lung cancer.

A note on this clonotype: Since the CDR3 does not end with the conserved phenylalanine or tryptophan, this likely comes from a read error. This chain connects TRBV10-3 to TRBJ1-3; D remains ambiguous. CDR1 is ENHRY and CDR2 is SYGVKD in the germline V gene. V shed 7 bases and J shed 4 bases, with 8 bases lying between them. This CDR3 has 12 amino acids. This CDR3 is CAIMSSGNTIYS. The CDR3 DNA reads TGTGCCATCATGAGCTCCGGAAACACCATATATTCT.

Points on this clonotype: Since no conserved phenylalanine or tryptophan closes the CDR3, a read error is the likely cause. The CDR3 is CAGSLVGGGYNSPLHN. In DNA, the CDR3 is TGTGCCGGCAGCTTAGTGGGGGGGGGATATAATTCACCCCTCCACAAT. The J gene is TRBJ1-6, the V gene TRBV11-2, with D possibly TRBD1 on 5 matching bases. The CDR3 covers 16 residues. CDR1 SGHAT and CDR2 FQNNGV come from the germline V gene.

Details on this clonotype: The junction differs from germline at one of its ends, possibly a read error. V gene TRBV11-2 combines with J gene TRBJ1-1; D possibly corresponds to TRBD1 (6 bases). The CDR3 covers 15 residues. The germline gives CDR1 SGHAT, CDR2 FQNNGV. CDR3 sequence reads: CTSSPWGARNTKAFF. The CDR3 DNA sequence: TGTACCAGCAGCCCTTGGGGGGCGAGGAACACTAAAGCTTTCTTT.

By share, this clonotype ranks as medium-sized. The CDR3 DNA is TGTGCCAGCGGGGAGGGGCCGCAAGAGACCCAGTACTTC. The encoded protein is CASGEGPQETQYF. V and J are TRBV11-3 and TRBJ2-5; 7 nucleotides match TRBD2. Trimming cost V 8 bases and J 2 bases; bases outside gene matches: 5. CDR3 length: 13 amino acids. The germline CDR1 and CDR2 sequences are SGHNT and YENEEA. The whole variable domain, remainder taken from reference TRBV11-3 and TRBJ2-5, is EAGVVQSPRYKIIEKKQPVAFWCNPISGHNTLYWYLQNLGQGPELLIRYENEEAVDDSQLPKDRFSAERLKGVDSTLKIQPAELGDSAVYLCASGEGPQETQYFGPGTRLLVL.

To note about this clonotype: The germline gene is not matched at one end of the junction; a read error may be the cause. V gene TRBV20-1 combines with J gene TRBJ2-2; TRBD1 aligns across 8 bases. The CDR3 extends over 14 amino acids. CDR1 is DFQATT, CDR2 SNEGSKA, per germline (reference sequence). CDR3 coding DNA: TGCAATACTAGAGACCGGGACAGGTCTTTGGAGATGTTTTTT. This codes for CNTRDRDRSLEMFF.

As DNA, the CDR3 is TGTGCCAGCAGATTGCGAACAGGCACAGGGAAAGATGGCTACACCTTC. Protein product: CASRLRTGTGKDGYTF. The V gene is TRBV5-4, the J gene TRBJ1-2, with D possibly TRBD1 on 6 matching bases. Germline V CDR1 and CDR2: SGHNT, YYREEE (reference sequence). Trimming took off 5 bases at V and 6 bases at J, with 23 bases between the two ends. The CDR3 loop spans 16 amino acids.

Points on this clonotype: Compared with germline, one end of the junction differs, possibly owing to a read error. The chain recombines TRBV11-2 with TRBJ2-1; the D gene is possibly TRBD1 (5 bases). The CDR3 is made up of 14 amino acids. Germline CDR1 is SGHAT and CDR2 is FQNNGV. The CDR3 region is CAISLQAGLVEQFF. The CDR3 coding sequence is TGTGCCATCAGCTTACAGGCAGGGTTAGTTGAGCAGTTCTTC. Combining the CDR3 with reference TRBV11-2 and TRBJ2-1 gives the whole variable domain EAGVAQSPRYKIIEKRQSVAFWCNPISGHATLYWYQQILGQGPKLLIQFQNNGVVDDSQLPKDRFSAERLKGVDSTLKIQPAKLEDSAVYLCAISLQAGLVEQFFGPGTRLTVL.

By share, this clonotype counts as medium-sized. The CDR3 bases are TGTGCCAGCAGCTTTTACAGGGGAAATGAGCAGTTCTTC. Protein product: CASSFYRGNEQFF. The V gene is TRBV11-2, the J gene TRBJ2-1, with 7 bases matching TRBD1. CDR3 length: 13 amino acids. J gave up 7 bases and V 3 bases, and 3 bases lay outside the gene matches. CDR1 is SGHAT, CDR2 FQNNGV, per germline.

To note about this clonotype: Relative to the germline gene, one junction end is altered; a read error may explain this. The gene calls are TRBV6-5 and TRBJ1-2, with 7 nucleotides matching TRBD1. The CDR3 sequence is 15 residues long. Per the germline V gene, CDR1 is MNHEY and CDR2 is SVGAGI. As DNA, the CDR3 is TGTACCAGCAGTCTGCAAACCGGGACAGTCTATGGTTACACCTTC. Protein: CTSSLQTGTVYGYTF.

On this clonotype: Being one base from a much bigger clone, this may be a read error. The chain combines TRBV28 with TRBJ2-7; 9 bases are shared with TRBD1. Per the germline V gene, CDR1 is MDHEN and CDR2 is SYDVKM. V dropped 6 bases and J dropped 4; count of bases not matched to a gene: 13. CDR3 length: 16 amino acids. Written as DNA, the CDR3 is TGTGCCAGCAGATGGAGAAGGGACAGGGCCCTTTACGAGCAGTACTTC. It translates to CASRWRRDRALYEQYF. The full variable domain, its missing parts supplied by reference TRBV28 and TRBJ2-7, is DVKVTQSSRYLVKRTGEKVFLECVQDMDHENMFWYRQDPGLGLRLIYFSYDVKMKEKGDIPEGYSVSREKKERFSLILESASTNQTSMYLCASRWRRDRALYEQYFGPGTRLTVT.

This clonotype appeared a few times. This may be a read error: a much more frequent sequence differs by one nucleotide. The rearrangement links TRBV6-5 to TRBJ2-5, with D possibly being TRBD2 (5 bases). CDR1 and CDR2 from the germline V gene are MNHEY and SVGAGI. The CDR3 loop spans 13 amino acids. V lost 7 bases and J 5 bases, leaving 14 bases between the germline ends. CDR3 residues: CASTGLVGETQYF. The CDR3 DNA follows: TGTGCCAGCACAGGACTGGTTGGGGAGACCCAGTACTTC.

A note on this clonotype: The conserved phenylalanine or tryptophan is not found at the CDR3 terminus, so this likely reflects a read error. V and J are TRBV6-5 and TRBJ2-7; TRBD1 matches at 11 bases. The CDR3 spans 14 residues. Germline V gene data show CDR1 as MNHEY and CDR2 as SVGAGI. The CDR3 sequence is CASSSGQGVYEQYL. The CDR3 DNA is TGTGCCAGTAGTTCGGGACAGGGGGTTTACGAGCAGTACTTA.

The chain has TRBV6-2 or TRBV6-3 and TRBJ2-3; D might be TRBD2 (5 bases). Germline CDR1 and CDR2: MNHEY and SVGEGT. Trimming took off 0 bases at V and 4 bases at J, with 11 bases between the two ends. The CDR3 covers 15 residues. The CDR3 spells CASSYSPGAADTQYF. The CDR3 nucleotides read TGTGCCAGCAGTTACTCCCCAGGAGCGGCAGATACGCAGTATTTT.

In this sample, this clonotype turned up many times. In nucleotides, the CDR3 is TGTGCCTTCGGAGGTTTCTATGGCTACACCTTC. As protein: CAFGGFYGYTF. The V and J genes are TRBV28 and TRBJ1-2; D unclear. V lost 11 bases and J lost 4, with 11 bases in between. Germline V gene data show CDR1 as MDHEN and CDR2 as SYDVKM. The CDR3 runs to 11 residues.

This clonotype was seen many times. The rearrangement uses TRBV20-1 and TRBJ1-5; the D is unclear. CDR3 size: 14 residues. The V gene's germline CDR1 is DFQATT and CDR2 SNEGSKA (reference sequence). Trimming took 6 bases from V and 0 from J, leaving 12 bases between them. This chain's CDR3 is CSARRAGSNQPQHF. The CDR3 DNA reads as TGCAGTGCCCGTCGGGCCGGTAGCAATCAGCCCCAGCATTTT.

Turning to this clonotype: A read error is likely, as this CDR3 ends without the conserved phenylalanine or tryptophan. This chain connects TRBV6-5 to TRBJ2-7, with D perhaps TRBD2 (6 bases). This CDR3 region has 13 residues. CDR1 and CDR2 (germline): MNHEY, SVGAGI. Written as DNA, the CDR3 is TGTGCGAGCCTGCGACTAGGCTCCTACGAGCAGTACTCC. This translates into CASLRLGSYEQYS.

This rearrangement joins TRBV4-1 to TRBJ2-7; D not resolved. The CDR3 spans 13 residues. Germline V gene lookup returns CDR1 MGHRA and CDR2 YSYEKL. Trimming shortened V by 6 bases and J by 7 bases, and 16 bases separated the two germline ends. The CDR3: CASSFDRIYEQYF. DNA of the CDR3: TGCGCCAGCAGTTTCGATAGAATCTATGAGCAGTACTTC.

This rearrangement joins TRBV5-1 to TRBJ2-1; D is perhaps TRBD2 (7 bases). There are 21 residues in the CDR3. V gave up 1 base and J gave up 6 bases, with 32 bases separating them. Looked up from germline, CDR1 is SGHRS and CDR2 is YFSETQ. The CDR3 DNA reads TGCGCCAGCAGCTTGAGGGGACACGCAATATCTAGCGGAGGCGGAGGCAATGAGCAGTTCTTC. Encoded protein: CASSLRGHAISSGGGGNEQFF.

The chain recombines TRBV20-1 with TRBJ1-1; 9 bases align to TRBD1. This CDR3 is built from 14 residues. Germline V gene lookup returns CDR1 DFQATT and CDR2 SNEGSKA (reference sequence). With 1 base clipped from V and 12 bases from J, the junction kept 12 bases outside the gene matches. The CDR3 spells CSARVDRGNTEPFF. The CDR3 DNA reads as TGCAGTGCTAGAGTCGACAGGGGGAACACTGAGCCTTTCTTT.